One sample yielded the 26 T cell receptor beta chains listed below, sequenced in a study of T-cell memory formation after mild COVID-19. TCRdb recomputed calls from the 5' RACE reads with MiXCR, one row per CDR3 protein. The sample lists hundreds of thousands of distinct CDR3 sequences, 20% to 25% occurring once. Source material: PBMCs or a T cell subset sorted from them (not recorded which). The receptors derive from an adult woman who had mild COVID-19 (a few samples of this study predate the infection). Cell type and time point are not known.

V gene TRBV19 combines with J gene TRBJ1-1; no definite D call. Trimming took 7 bases from V and 2 from J, leaving 11 bases between them. CDR3 length equals 13 residues. Germline V lookup: CDR1 LNHDA, CDR2 SQIVND (reference sequence). The CDR3 DNA reads as TGTGCCAGTATAGCGGGGTCTAACACTGAAGCTTTCTTT. Translation gives CASIAGSNTEAFF.

The chain uses TRBV6-2 or TRBV6-3 and TRBJ1-2; D ambiguous. Trimming stripped 6 bases from V and 8 bases from J, with 10 bases between. In germline, CDR1 is MNHEY, CDR2 SVGEGT. The CDR3 loop spans 11 amino acids. The CDR3 sequence is CASSRGQGYTF. Here the CDR3 DNA reads TGTGCCAGCAGCAGAGGCCAAGGCTACACCTTC.

The table lists this clonotype with a few counts. V and J are TRBV24-1 and TRBJ1-5; no clear D. Germline CDR1 and CDR2: KGHDR and SFDVKD. V lost 3 bases, J lost 2 bases, and 10 bases lay in between. CDR3 size: 15 residues. In DNA form, the CDR3 reads TGTGCCACCAGTGATCCCCGGGTTGGCAATCAGCCCCAGCATTTT. It encodes CATSDPRVGNQPQHF.

This chain uses TRBV20-1 with TRBJ2-5, with 10 bases matching TRBD2. V trimming: 2 bases; J trimming: 3 bases; junction bases outside the gene matches: 6. The CDR3 runs 15 residues. The germline CDR1 and CDR2 sequences are DFQATT and SNEGSKA (reference sequence). The CDR3: CSARRPGTSEETQYF. The CDR3 nucleotides read TGCAGTGCTAGACGACCCGGGACTAGCGAAGAGACCCAGTACTTC.

This clonotype turned up a few times. CDR3 nucleotide sequence: TGCGCCAGCAGCATGACAGTAAACTCTGGAAACACCATATATTTT. Translating it yields CASSMTVNSGNTIYF. This chain uses TRBV5-1 with TRBJ1-3, with TRBD1 as a possible D gene (5 bases). The CDR3 contains 15 residues. Trimming removed 4 bases at V and 0 bases at J, with 11 bases between. Looked up from germline, CDR1 is SGHRS and CDR2 is YFSETQ.

The sample holds a few counts of this clonotype. The gene calls are TRBV12-3 or TRBV12-4 and TRBJ2-5, with 8 bases identical to TRBD2. The CDR3 runs 13 residues. Trimming removed 2 bases from V and 9 bases from J; junction bases left unmatched: 5. CDR3 amino acids: CASSLSGGAAQYF. DNA for the CDR3: TGTGCCAGCAGTTTAAGCGGGGGCGCGGCCCAGTACTTC.

Ten or more counts support this clonotype. The CDR3: CASSSGQGAETQYF. As DNA, the CDR3 is TGCGCCAGCAGCTCGGGACAGGGAGCAGAGACCCAGTACTTC. V gene TRBV5-1 combines with J gene TRBJ2-5; the match to TRBD1 covers 9 bases. CDR3 length equals 14 residues. J lost 4 bases, V lost 3 bases, and 4 bases had no gene match. Germline V gene sequence: CDR1 SGHRS, CDR2 YFSETQ.

The rearrangement links TRBV5-6 to TRBJ2-1, with D possibly TRBD2 on 5 matching bases. CDR1 and CDR2 (germline): SGHDT, YYEEEE. The CDR3 spans 14 residues. V lost 4 bases and J 4 bases, leaving 12 bases between the germline ends. Here the CDR3 reads CASSLRLNYNEQFF. Here the CDR3 DNA reads TGTGCCAGCAGCCTACGACTAAATTACAATGAGCAGTTCTTC.

The J gene is TRBJ2-1, the V gene TRBV30; TRBD2 aligns across 7 bases. Germline CDR1 and CDR2: GTSNPN and SVGIG (reference sequence). This CDR3 contains 15 residues. V lost 2 bases, J lost 4 bases, and 8 bases stayed unmatched. DNA for the CDR3: TGTGCCTGGAGTCTATCGGGAGGACCTTACAATGAGCAGTTCTTC. Encoded protein: CAWSLSGGPYNEQFF. Complete variable domain (other parts from reference TRBV30 and TRBJ2-1): SQTIHQWPATLVQPVGSPLSLECTVEGTSNPNLYWYRQAAGRGLQLLFYSVGIGQISSEVPQNLSASRPQDRQFILSSKKLLLSDSGFYLCAWSLSGGPYNEQFFGPGTRLTVL.

In this sample, this clonotype turned up a few times. The chain employs TRBV2 and TRBJ1-5; D not resolved. V lost 6 bases to trimming and J lost 4 bases, with 10 bases between them. Germline V gives CDR1 SNHLY, CDR2 FYNNEI. The CDR3 extends over 13 amino acids. Written as DNA, the CDR3 is TGTGCCAGCAGGAATGACCGAAATCAGCCCCAGCATTTT. It yields the protein CASRNDRNQPQHF.

This clonotype was detected ten times or more. The CDR3: CASSPRGGAQYEQYF. The CDR3 DNA reads as TGTGCCAGCAGCCCCCGGGGAGGAGCCCAGTACGAGCAGTACTTC. J is TRBJ2-7 and V is TRBV3-1; a possible D gene is TRBD2 (6 bases). V lost 4 bases and J 4 bases, leaving 17 bases between the germline ends. The CDR3 totals 15 residues. Germline V gene lookup returns CDR1 LGHDT and CDR2 YNNKEL (reference sequence).

There are a few counts of this clonotype. The rearrangement joins TRBV9 to TRBJ2-1, with 10 bases that match TRBD2. The CDR3 sequence is 17 residues long. The trim removed 0 bases at V and 0 bases at J, leaving 3 bases unmatched. CDR1 and CDR2 from the germline V gene are SGDLS and YYNGEE. The CDR3 reads CASSVGASGSSYNEQFF. CDR3 nucleotides: TGTGCCAGCAGCGTAGGGGCTAGCGGGAGCTCCTACAATGAGCAGTTCTTC.

This chain uses TRBV4-3 with TRBJ2-5; D is uncertain. The CDR3 spans 14 residues. The V and J ends lost 1 base and 5 bases respectively, with 11 bases between them. Germline CDR1 is LGHNA and CDR2 is YSLEER. The CDR3 reads CASSQGTDRETQYF. CDR3 coding DNA: TGCGCCAGCAGCCAAGGTACCGACCGGGAGACCCAGTACTTC.

The chain joins TRBV5-1 to TRBJ2-5; TRBD1 matches at 8 bases. CDR1 and CDR2 (germline): SGHRS, YFSETQ. J gave up 1 base and V 5 bases, and 4 bases lay outside the gene matches. The CDR3 has 14 amino acids. CDR3 region: CASRNRGIQETQYF. In DNA form, the CDR3 reads TGCGCCAGCAGGAACAGGGGGATCCAAGAGACCCAGTACTTC.

This clonotype was seen at least ten times. The chain uses TRBV20-1 and TRBJ2-3; 7 bases agree with TRBD2. With 2 bases clipped from V and 5 bases from J, the junction kept 4 bases outside the gene matches. Germline assignment: CDR1 DFQATT and CDR2 SNEGSKA (reference sequence). The CDR3 is made up of 13 amino acids. CDR3 sequence: CSARREELDTQYF. The CDR3, as DNA: TGCAGTGCTAGACGGGAGGAGTTAGATACGCAGTATTTT.

This clonotype appeared a few times. The chain has TRBV2 and TRBJ1-1, with D hard to call. This CDR3 spans 14 amino acids. The germline gives CDR1 SNHLY, CDR2 FYNNEI. V lost 8 bases and J lost 6, with 19 bases in between. The CDR3 sequence: CASRFPDGISEAFF. The DNA of the CDR3 is TGTGCCAGCCGATTCCCAGACGGGATATCTGAAGCTTTCTTT. Complete variable domain (other parts from reference TRBV2 and TRBJ1-1): EPEVTQTPSHQVTQMGQEVILRCVPISNHLYFYWYRQILGQKVEFLVSFYNNEISEKSEIFDDQFSVERPDGSNFTLKIRSTKLEDSAMYFCASRFPDGISEAFFGQGTRLTVV.

This clonotype occurred a few times. The chain combines TRBV5-1 with TRBJ2-2, with D unclear. CDR1 SGHRS and CDR2 YFSETQ come from the germline V gene. Trimming shortened V by 5 bases and J by 2 bases, and 13 bases separated the two germline ends. The length of the CDR3 is 15 residues. This CDR3 reads CASSPQVSNTGELFF. The CDR3 nucleotides are TGCGCCAGCAGTCCTCAGGTTTCCAACACCGGGGAGCTGTTTTTT.

The CDR3 coding sequence is TGTGCCAGCAGCTTGACGGGGGTAGCCAAAAACATTCAGTACTTC. Translation gives CASSLTGVAKNIQYF. The genes are TRBV5-6 and TRBJ2-4; weak D call: TRBD2 (6 bases). The CDR3 consists of 15 residues. Trimming shortened V by 1 base and J by 0 bases, and 8 bases separated the two germline ends. Germline V CDR1 and CDR2: SGHDT, YYEEEE.

This chain uses TRBV6-4 with TRBJ1-1; no clear D. Germline V gene lookup returns CDR1 MRHNA and CDR2 SNTAGT. The CDR3 has 15 residues. V lost 6 bases and J lost 0, with 14 bases in between. DNA for the CDR3: TGTGCCAGCAGCGCCGGGGTTGGAATGAACACTGAAGCTTTCTTT. It encodes CASSAGVGMNTEAFF.

This clonotype has a handful of counts. This sequence joins TRBV7-8 and TRBJ2-1; 11 bases align to TRBD2. J lost 7 bases, V lost 6 bases, and 20 bases had no gene match. Per the germline V gene, CDR1 is SGHVS and CDR2 is FQNEAQ. The length of the CDR3 is 19 residues. In DNA, the CDR3 is TGTGCCAGCAGTTCAAACTTACCACTAGCGGGAGAGGTCAGGAATGAGCAGTTCTTC. Residues: CASSSNLPLAGEVRNEQFF. Variable domain in full (rest from reference TRBV7-8 and TRBJ2-1): GAGVSQSPRYKVAKRGQDVALRCDPISGHVSLFWYQQALGQGPEFLTYFQNEAQLDKSGLPSDRFFAERPEGSVSTLKIQRTQQEDSAVYLCASSSNLPLAGEVRNEQFFGPGTRLTVL.

The rearrangement joins TRBV27 to TRBJ1-1; TRBD1 matches at 7 bases. CDR1 and CDR2 (germline): MNHEY, SMNVEV (reference sequence). The V segment lost 5 bases and the J segment 3 bases; nucleotides outside the gene matches: 9. The CDR3 length is 15 residues. The CDR3 coding sequence is TGTGCCAGCAGTGGGAAGACAGGGCCCCACACTGAAGCTTTCTTT. Translating gives CASSGKTGPHTEAFF.

The chain has TRBV3-1 and TRBJ2-1, with a weak D call TRBD2 (6 bases). This CDR3 contains 15 residues. The germline V gene has CDR1 LGHDT and CDR2 YNNKEL (reference sequence). The V gene lost 4 bases and the J gene lost 7 bases, with 17 bases spanning the gap. CDR3 bases: TGTGCCAGCAGCCCTCTGGAGGGAGATGTGAATGAGCAGTTCTTC. Its translation is CASSPLEGDVNEQFF.

This rearrangement joins TRBV5-1 to TRBJ2-3; D might be TRBD1 (6 bases). This CDR3 spans 15 amino acids. The V and J ends lost 2 bases and 0 bases respectively, with 10 bases between them. The V gene's germline CDR1 is SGHRS and CDR2 YFSETQ. The CDR3 loop is CASSFGQFSTDTQYF. Here the CDR3 DNA reads TGCGCCAGCAGCTTTGGACAGTTTAGCACAGATACGCAGTATTTT.

V is TRBV29-1 and J is TRBJ2-2, with D possibly called TRBD1 or TRBD2 (6 bases each). V was pared by 5 bases and J by 6 bases, with 10 bases between. The CDR3 runs 12 residues. From germline, CDR1 is SQVTM and CDR2 ANQGSEA. As DNA, the CDR3 is TGCAGCGTTTCGGGGGCTCCCGGGGAGCTGTTTTTT. It yields the protein CSVSGAPGELFF.

This clonotype was counted a few times. This chain links TRBV15 with TRBJ1-1; D is undetermined. The CDR3 is 15 residues long. The V gene's germline CDR1 is LNHNV and CDR2 YYDKDF (reference sequence). V was trimmed by 0 bases and J by 1 base, leaving 9 bases between them. CDR3 protein: CATSREILGNTEAFF. The DNA of the CDR3 is TGTGCCACCAGCAGAGAAATATTGGGGAACACTGAAGCTTTCTTT.

The CDR3 DNA reads TGTGCCAGCAGGAAGGGGACTGTCGATGAGCAGTTCTTC. Translated: CASRKGTVDEQFF. J is TRBJ2-1 and V is TRBV7-2; a possible D gene is TRBD2 (6 bases). Germline CDR1 is SGHTA and CDR2 is FQGNSA. The CDR3 contains 13 residues. The ends were cut back, 6 bases at V and 8 bases at J, with 14 bases in the middle.